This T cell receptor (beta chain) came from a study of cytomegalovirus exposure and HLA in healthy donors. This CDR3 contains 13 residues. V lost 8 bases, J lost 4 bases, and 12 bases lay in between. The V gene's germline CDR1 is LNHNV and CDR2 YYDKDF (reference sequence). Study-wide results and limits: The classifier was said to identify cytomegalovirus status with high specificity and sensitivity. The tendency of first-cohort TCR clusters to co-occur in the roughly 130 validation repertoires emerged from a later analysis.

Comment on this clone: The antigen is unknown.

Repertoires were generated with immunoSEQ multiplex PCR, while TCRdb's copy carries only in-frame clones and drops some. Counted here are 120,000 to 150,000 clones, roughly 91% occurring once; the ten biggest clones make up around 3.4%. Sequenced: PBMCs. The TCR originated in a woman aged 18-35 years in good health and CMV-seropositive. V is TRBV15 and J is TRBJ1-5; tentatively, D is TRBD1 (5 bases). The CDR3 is CATQGQINQPQHF. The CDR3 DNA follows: TGTGCCACCCAAGGACAAATTAATCAGCCCCAGCATTTT.